The clone carrying this T cell receptor (beta chain) has at least ten counts. This sample is part of a study of T cells in Graves' hyperthyroidism and ophthalmopathy. The germline V gene encodes CDR1 SGHDN and CDR2 FVKESK. This CDR3 comprises 17 residues. V lost 0 bases, J lost 4 bases, and 15 bases lay in between. The CDR3 regions of TCR beta were amplified from RNA transcripts. Carried out on the TCR CDR3, a first-round RT-PCR used the HTBI primer set. TCRdb fed the multiplex PCR reads into MiXCR, producing one record per CDR3 protein. The sample yields some 600,000 distinct CDR3 sequences, approximately 15% seen once. PBMCs stemmed from 10 ml fresh peripheral blood.

The source of this sequence is a woman younger than 45 with Graves' hyperthyroidism that later progressed to Graves' ophthalmopathy. The sequencing input was blood. The chain combines TRBV14 with TRBJ1-4; a possible D gene is TRBD1 (5 bases). The CDR3 region is CASSQDLLTGHNEKLFF. DNA of the CDR3: TGTGCCAGCAGCCAAGATCTTCTTACAGGTCATAATGAAAAACTGTTTTTT.